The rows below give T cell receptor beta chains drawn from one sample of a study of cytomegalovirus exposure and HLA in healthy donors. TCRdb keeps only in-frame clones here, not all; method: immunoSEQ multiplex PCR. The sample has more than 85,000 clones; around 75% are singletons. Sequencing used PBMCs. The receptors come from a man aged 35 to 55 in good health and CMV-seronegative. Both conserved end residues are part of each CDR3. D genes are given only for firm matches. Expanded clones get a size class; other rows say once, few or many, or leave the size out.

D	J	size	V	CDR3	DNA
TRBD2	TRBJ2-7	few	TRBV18	CASSRGGDYEQYF	TGTGCCAGCTCACGGGGGGGAGACTACGAGCAGTACTTC
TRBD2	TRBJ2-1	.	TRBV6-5	CASSSPGLARGNEQFF	TGTGCCAGCAGTTCCCCGGGACTAGCGAGGGGGAATGAGCAGTTCTTC
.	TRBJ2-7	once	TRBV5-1	CASSLESEQYF	TGCGCCAGCAGCTTGGAGAGCGAGCAGTACTTC
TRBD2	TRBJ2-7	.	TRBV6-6	CASSYRTSGNTYEQYF	TGTGCCAGCAGTTATCGGACTAGCGGGAATACCTACGAGCAGTACTTC
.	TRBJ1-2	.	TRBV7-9	CASSSQPTTVTGYTF	TGTGCCAGCAGCTCCCAGCCTACGACAGTGACGGGCTACACCTTC
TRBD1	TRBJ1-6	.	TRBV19	CASSSEEGALYNSPLHF	TGTGCCAGTAGTAGCGAAGAGGGGGCCCTCTATAATTCACCCCTCCACTTT
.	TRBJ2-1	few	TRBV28	CASSPPWQYNEQFF	TGTGCCAGCAGCCCCCCCTGGCAATACAATGAGCAGTTCTTC
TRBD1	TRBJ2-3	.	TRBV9	CASSGSDRVSDTQYF	TGTGCCAGCAGCGGATCGGACAGGGTTTCAGATACGCAGTATTTT
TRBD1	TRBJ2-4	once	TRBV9	CASSDGTENIQYF	TGTGCCAGCAGCGATGGGACAGAAAACATTCAGTACTTC
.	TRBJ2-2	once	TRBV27	CASSFLAVRQNTGELFF	TGTGCCAGCAGTTTCCTGGCTGTGAGGCAGAACACCGGGGAGCTGTTTTTT
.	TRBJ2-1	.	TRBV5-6	CASYQLVVGPYNEQFF	TGTGCCAGCTACCAGCTTGTAGTGGGGCCCTACAATGAGCAGTTCTTC
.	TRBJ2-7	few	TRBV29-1	CSGQSEDTYEQYF	TGCAGCGGTCAGTCAGAGGATACCTACGAGCAGTACTTC
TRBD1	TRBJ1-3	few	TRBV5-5	CASSQQGGTGRNTIYF	TGTGCCAGCAGTCAACAAGGTGGGACAGGGCGAAACACCATATATTTT
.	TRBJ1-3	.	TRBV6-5	CASSPGFSGNTIYF	TGTGCCAGCAGTCCGGGATTCTCTGGAAACACCATATATTTT
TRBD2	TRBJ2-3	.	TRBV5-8	CASSLGAGGATDTQYF	TGTGCCAGCAGCTTGGGGGCGGGAGGGGCCACAGATACGCAGTATTTT
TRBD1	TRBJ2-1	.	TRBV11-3	CASSFLDREDNEQFF	TGTGCCAGCAGCTTCCTAGACAGGGAAGACAATGAGCAGTTCTTC
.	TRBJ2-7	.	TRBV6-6	CASSPSGEGYEQYF	TGTGCCAGCAGTCCTAGTGGTGAGGGTTACGAGCAGTACTTC
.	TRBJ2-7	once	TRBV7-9	CASSSAGTRSNEQYF	TGTGCCAGCAGCTCAGCCGGGACAAGGAGCAACGAGCAGTACTTC
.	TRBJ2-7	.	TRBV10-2	CASSPLGAGSYEQYF	TGCGCCAGCAGTCCCTTGGGGGCCGGCTCCTACGAGCAGTACTTC
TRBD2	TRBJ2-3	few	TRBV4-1	CASSQDLLAGTTDTQYF	TGCGCCAGCAGCCAAGACTTGCTAGCGGGGACCACAGATACGCAGTATTTT
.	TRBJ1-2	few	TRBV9	CASSVANYGYTF	TGTGCCAGCAGCGTAGCGAACTATGGCTACACCTTC
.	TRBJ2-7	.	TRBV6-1	CASSEATDRERYF	TGTGCCAGCAGTGAGGCTACCGACCGGGAGAGATACTTC
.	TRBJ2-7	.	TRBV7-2	CASSLATVPSYEQYF	TGTGCCAGCAGCTTAGCGACAGTTCCTTCCTACGAGCAGTACTTC
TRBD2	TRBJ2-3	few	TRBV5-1	CASSLAGGSPDTQYF	TGCGCCAGCAGCCTAGCGGGAGGGTCTCCAGATACGCAGTATTTT
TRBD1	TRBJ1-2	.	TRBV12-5	CASGSPGQTIYGYTF	TGTGCTAGTGGTTCACCGGGACAGACCATCTATGGCTACACCTTC
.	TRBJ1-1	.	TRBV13	CASSSGLLLSTEAFF	TGTGCCAGCAGCTCGGGACTTCTTTTAAGCACTGAAGCTTTCTTT
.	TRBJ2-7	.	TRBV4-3	CASSQETGGYEQYF	TGCGCCAGCAGCCAAGAAACGGGTGGTTACGAGCAGTACTTC
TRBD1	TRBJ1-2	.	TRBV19	CASSLGTANYGYTF	TGTGCCAGTAGTCTAGGGACAGCGAACTATGGCTACACCTTC
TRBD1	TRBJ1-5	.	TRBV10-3	CAISEVPGTGGLQPQHF	TGTGCCATCAGTGAGGTCCCCGGGACAGGGGGCTTGCAGCCCCAGCATTTT
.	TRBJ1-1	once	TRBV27	CASSEGTEAFF	TGTGCCAGCAGTGAGGGAACTGAAGCTTTCTTT
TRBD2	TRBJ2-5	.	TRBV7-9	CASSPGTSGETQYF	TGTGCCAGCAGCCCCGGGACTAGCGGCGAGACCCAGTACTTC
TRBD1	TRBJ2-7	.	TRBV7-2	CASSLGTGVSYEQYF	TGTGCCAGCAGCTTGGGGACAGGAGTGTCCTACGAGCAGTACTTC
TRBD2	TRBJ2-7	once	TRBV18	CASSPERGESEQYF	TGTGCCAGCTCACCAGAGCGGGGTGAGAGCGAGCAGTACTTC
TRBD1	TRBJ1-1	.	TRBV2	CASRGLTGSGTEAFF	TGTGCCAGCAGGGGCTTGACAGGGTCCGGGACTGAAGCTTTCTTT
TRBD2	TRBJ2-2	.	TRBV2	CASSPGLAGGPGTGELFF	TGTGCCAGCAGTCCCGGACTAGCGGGAGGGCCAGGCACCGGGGAGCTGTTTTTT
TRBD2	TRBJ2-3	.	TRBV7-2	CASSLGSGGKDTQYF	TGTGCCAGCAGCTTAGGTAGCGGGGGGAAAGATACGCAGTATTTT
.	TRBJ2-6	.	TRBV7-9	CASSQVFSSGANVLTF	TGTGCCAGCAGCCAGGTCTTCTCCTCTGGGGCCAACGTCCTGACTTTC
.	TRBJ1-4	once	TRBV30	CAWTRTNEKLFF	TGTGCCTGGACCCGGACTAATGAAAAACTGTTTTTT
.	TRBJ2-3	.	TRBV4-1	CASSPAVESTDTQYF	TGCGCCAGCAGCCCCGCGGTAGAGAGCACAGATACGCAGTATTTT
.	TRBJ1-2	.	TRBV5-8	CASSPWGLANYGYTF	TGTGCCAGCAGCCCGTGGGGCTTAGCTAACTATGGCTACACCTTC
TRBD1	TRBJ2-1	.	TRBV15	CATSDRDRESVNEQFF	TGTGCCACCAGCGATAGGGACAGGGAGTCGGTAAATGAGCAGTTCTTC
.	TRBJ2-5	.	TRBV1	CTSSQDFGGEETQYF	TGCACCAGCAGCCAGGACTTCGGGGGGGAGGAGACCCAGTACTTC
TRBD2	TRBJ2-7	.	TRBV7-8	CASSLPRWTSGRNEQYF	TGTGCCAGCAGCTTACCCAGATGGACTAGCGGGAGAAACGAGCAGTACTTC
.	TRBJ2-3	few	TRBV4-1	CASSQGSGEKDTQYF	TGCGCCAGCAGCCAAGGATCCGGGGAGAAAGATACGCAGTATTTT
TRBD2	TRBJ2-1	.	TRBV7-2	CASSSQSGGGGNEQFF	TGTGCCAGCAGTTCACAAAGCGGGGGGGGAGGGAATGAGCAGTTCTTC
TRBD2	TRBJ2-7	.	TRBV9	CASSVVAGGHEQYF	TGTGCCAGCAGCGTAGTAGCGGGAGGCCACGAGCAGTACTTC